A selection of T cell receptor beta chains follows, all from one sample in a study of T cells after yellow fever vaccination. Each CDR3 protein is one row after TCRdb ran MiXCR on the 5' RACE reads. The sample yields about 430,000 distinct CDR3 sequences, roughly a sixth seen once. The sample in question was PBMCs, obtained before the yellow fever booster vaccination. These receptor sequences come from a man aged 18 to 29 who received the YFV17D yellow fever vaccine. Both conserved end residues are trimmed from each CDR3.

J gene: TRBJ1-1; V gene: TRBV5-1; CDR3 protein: ASSLVGNQMNTEAF
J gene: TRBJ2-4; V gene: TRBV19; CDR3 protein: ASSIVRGNGNIQY
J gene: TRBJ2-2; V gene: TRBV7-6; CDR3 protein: ASSLVAAGRATGELF
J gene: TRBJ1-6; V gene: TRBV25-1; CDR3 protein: ASRRGTDSPLH
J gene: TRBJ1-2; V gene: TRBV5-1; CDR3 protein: ASSPPENYGYT
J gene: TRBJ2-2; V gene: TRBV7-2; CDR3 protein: ASTSGGPTGELF
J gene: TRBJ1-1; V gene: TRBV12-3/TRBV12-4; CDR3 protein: ASSSSMNTEAF
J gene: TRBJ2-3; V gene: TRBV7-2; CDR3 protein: ASSLGGDSDTQY
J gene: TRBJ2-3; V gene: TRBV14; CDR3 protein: ASSTLVSTDTQY
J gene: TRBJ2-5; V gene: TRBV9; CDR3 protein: ASSPSLAGGAETQY
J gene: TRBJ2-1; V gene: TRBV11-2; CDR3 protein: ASSLGTRNEQF
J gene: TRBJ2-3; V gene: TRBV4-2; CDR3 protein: ASSQDFSRGGSTDTQY
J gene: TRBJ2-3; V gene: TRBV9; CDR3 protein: ASSVDGPMTQY
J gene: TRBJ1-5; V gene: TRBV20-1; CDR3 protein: SAPGDRAYSNQPQH
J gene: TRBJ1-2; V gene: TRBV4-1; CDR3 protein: ASSRTGLGYT
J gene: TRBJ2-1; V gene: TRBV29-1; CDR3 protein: SSEASGAGEQF
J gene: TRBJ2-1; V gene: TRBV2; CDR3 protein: AGKQGGLNEQF
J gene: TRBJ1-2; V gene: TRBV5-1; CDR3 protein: ASSLEDERGYT
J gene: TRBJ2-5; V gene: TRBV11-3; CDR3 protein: ASSYVSGETQY
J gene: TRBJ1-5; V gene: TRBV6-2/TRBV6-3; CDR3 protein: ASNHRVNQPQH
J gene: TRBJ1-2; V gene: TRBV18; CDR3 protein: ASSPEGGRMAYGYT
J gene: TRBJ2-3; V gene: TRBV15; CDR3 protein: ATSRDSMGGSTDTQY
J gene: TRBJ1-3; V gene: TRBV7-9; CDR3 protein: ASSSRGSYSGNTIY
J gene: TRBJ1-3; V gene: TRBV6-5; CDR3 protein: ASNPSSGNTIY
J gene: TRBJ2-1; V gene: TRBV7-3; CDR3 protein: ASSSRRSSYNEQF
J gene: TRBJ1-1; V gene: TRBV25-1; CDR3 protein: ASRRENMNTEAF
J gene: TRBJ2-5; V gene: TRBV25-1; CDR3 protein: ASSAPDPAETQY
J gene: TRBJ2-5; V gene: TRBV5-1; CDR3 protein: ASSLSGGPEGAQY
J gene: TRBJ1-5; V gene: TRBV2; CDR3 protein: ASTGSISNQPQH
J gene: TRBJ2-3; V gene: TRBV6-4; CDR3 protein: ASSDGTGADTQY
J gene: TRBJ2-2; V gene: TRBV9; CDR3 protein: ASSVGRARFNTGELF
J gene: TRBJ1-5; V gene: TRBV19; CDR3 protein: ASSSSGGQGRQPQH
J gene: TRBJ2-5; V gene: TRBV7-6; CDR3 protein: ASSLVTSEKETQY
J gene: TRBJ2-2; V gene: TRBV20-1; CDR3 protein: SASHGAGNTGELF
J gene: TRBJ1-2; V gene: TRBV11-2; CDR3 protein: ASSGIGGSGYT
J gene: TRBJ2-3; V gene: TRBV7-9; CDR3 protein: ASSFVLSTDTQY
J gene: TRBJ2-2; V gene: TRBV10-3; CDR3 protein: AISESTRSPRGTGELF
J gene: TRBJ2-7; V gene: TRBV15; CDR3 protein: ATSRDVLTGSYEQY
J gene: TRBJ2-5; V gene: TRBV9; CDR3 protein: ASSDTREETQY
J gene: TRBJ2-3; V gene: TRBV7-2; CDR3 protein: ASSNGGASGDTQY
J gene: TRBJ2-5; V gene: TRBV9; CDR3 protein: ASSVGTSGGPRETQY
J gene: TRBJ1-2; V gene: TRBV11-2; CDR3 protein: ASSLGDRGLGYT
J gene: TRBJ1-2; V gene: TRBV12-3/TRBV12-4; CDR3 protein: ASTAGQGGNYGYT
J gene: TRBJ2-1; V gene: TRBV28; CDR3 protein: ASGLVRGPYNEQF
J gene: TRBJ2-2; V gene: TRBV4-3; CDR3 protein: ASSRGGYANTGELF
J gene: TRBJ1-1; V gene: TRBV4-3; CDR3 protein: ASSQAREGVTEAF
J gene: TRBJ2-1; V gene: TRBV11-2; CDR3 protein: ASSLGHSSTDEQF
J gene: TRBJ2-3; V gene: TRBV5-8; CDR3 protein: ASSASRVAYADTQY
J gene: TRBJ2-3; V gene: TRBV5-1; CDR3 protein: ASRQPGPSTDTQY
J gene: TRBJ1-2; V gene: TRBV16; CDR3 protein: ASSQSDSGYT
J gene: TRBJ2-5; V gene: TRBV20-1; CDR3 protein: SAILAGETQY
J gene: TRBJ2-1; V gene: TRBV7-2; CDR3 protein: ASSSGELGSYNEQF
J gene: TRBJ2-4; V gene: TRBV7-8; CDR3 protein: ASSFIFAGGVSKNIQY